The present T cell receptor beta chain was sequenced within a study of patients and donors after allogeneic stem cell transplantation. TCRdb analysed the RT-PCR reads with MiXCR anew, one entry per CDR3 protein. The data contain about 96,000 distinct CDR3 sequences, around 48% of them singletons. CDR1 and CDR2 from the germline V gene are DFQATT and SNEGSKA (reference sequence). J lost 8 bases, V lost 6 bases, and 8 bases had no gene match. The CDR3 loop spans 12 amino acids. The V call is TRBV20-1, the J call TRBJ1-2, with 8 bases identical to TRBD1. The receptor was derived from a human donor who was either an allogeneic HSCT recipient or a stem cell or donor lymphocyte infusion donor (not recorded which). It is not recorded whose cells these are; they may come from a transplant donor. Sequenced: blood, either unsorted or a sorted T cell fraction (not recorded which). DNA of the CDR3: TGCAGTGCAGTCAGGGGGCAAGACGGCTACACCTTC. It yields the protein CSAVRGQDGYTF.